These T cell receptor beta chains were read from a single sample in a study of CD8+CD57+ T cells in acquired aplastic anemia. TCRdb passed the reads through MiXCR, listing each CDR3 protein once. The sample shows around 180,000 distinct CDR3 sequences, 50% to 75% of them seen only once. Sequencing used sorted CD4+, CD8+, or CD8+CD57+ T cells (not recorded which) from PBMCs. These receptor sequences come from a human donor in good health. The CDR3 runs from the conserved cysteine through the conserved F or W. D genes are given only for firm matches. The size of a clone is reported for some rows only, either as once, few or many, or as a class for expanded clones.

CDR3aa | CDR3nt | d_gene | j_gene | v_gene | abundance
CASSVATWSEAFF | TGTGCCAGCAGCGTAGCTACTTGGTCTGAAGCTTTCTTT | - | TRBJ1-1 | TRBV9 | -
CSARDRAFQETQYF | TGCAGTGCTAGAGATAGGGCTTTTCAAGAGACCCAGTACTTC | - | TRBJ2-5 | TRBV20-1 | -
CASRDGTSDAETQYF | TGCGCCAGCAGGGACGGGACTAGCGATGCGGAGACCCAGTACTTC | TRBD2 | TRBJ2-5 | TRBV5-1 | medium-sized
CASSTGRGRPQHF | TGTGCCAGTAGTACTGGCAGGGGGAGGCCCCAGCATTTT | TRBD1 | TRBJ1-5 | TRBV19 | -
CASSPGSGASGPSTDTQYF | TGTGCCAGCAGCCCTGGTTCCGGTGCTAGCGGGCCGTCCACAGATACGCAGTATTTT | TRBD2 | TRBJ2-3 | TRBV7-9 | once
CASSSPTGGGGYGYTF | TGTGCCAGCAGCTCCCCAACAGGGGGCGGTGGCTATGGCTACACCTTC | TRBD1 | TRBJ1-2 | TRBV9 | -
CASSATGGNQPQHF | TGTGCCAGCAGTGCGACAGGGGGGAACCAGCCCCAGCATTTT | TRBD1 | TRBJ1-5 | TRBV2 | many
CASSPGTSRGLIEQFF | TGCGCCAGCAGCCCCGGGACTAGTAGGGGCCTAATTGAGCAGTTCTTC | TRBD2 | TRBJ2-1 | TRBV5-1 | -
CASSQKGTARGGYANTGELFF | TGTGCCAGCAGCCAGAAAGGGACAGCTAGAGGAGGGTACGCGAACACCGGGGAGCTGTTTTTT | - | TRBJ2-2 | TRBV7-6 | -
CASRRTGGNEQFF | TGCGCCAGCAGACGGACAGGGGGCAATGAGCAGTTCTTC | TRBD1 | TRBJ2-1 | TRBV4-1 | many
CATRKLAGDDEQFF | TGTGCCACCAGGAAACTAGCGGGAGACGATGAGCAGTTCTTC | TRBD2 | TRBJ2-1 | TRBV15 | -
CASSDEQGLIYGYTF | TGTGCCAGCAGCGATGAACAGGGGCTGATATATGGCTACACCTTC | TRBD1 | TRBJ1-2 | TRBV7-3 | -
CATSDLMGSGSTDTQYF | TGTGCCACCAGTGATTTGATGGGGAGCGGAAGCACAGATACGCAGTATTTT | - | TRBJ2-3 | TRBV24-1 | many
CASSEGWDTEAFF | TGTGCCAGCAGTGAAGGATGGGACACTGAAGCTTTCTTT | - | TRBJ1-1 | TRBV2 | few
CASSRGDRNTEAFF | TGTGCCAGCAGCCGGGGGGACAGGAACACTGAAGCTTTCTTT | TRBD1 | TRBJ1-1 | TRBV9 | -
CASTGGTAAYEQYF | TGTGCCAGCACCGGAGGGACCGCTGCCTACGAGCAGTACTTC | - | TRBJ2-7 | TRBV6-1 | -
CASSSIRGFNTDTQYF | TGTGCCAGCAGTTCAATCAGGGGTTTCAACACAGATACGCAGTATTTT | - | TRBJ2-3 | TRBV28 | few
CASSYLAANYGYTF | TGTGCCAGCAGTTATCTCGCGGCTAACTATGGCTACACCTTC | - | TRBJ1-2 | TRBV6-5 | many
CASSLDKGLAYNEQFF | TGCGCCAGCAGCTTAGATAAAGGCCTAGCATACAATGAGCAGTTCTTC | - | TRBJ2-1 | TRBV5-1 | -
CASSPGTGSAEAFF | TGCGCCAGCAGCCCCGGGACAGGGTCCGCTGAAGCTTTCTTT | TRBD1 | TRBJ1-1 | TRBV5-1 | many
CASSLAGTSVPETQYF | TGCGCCAGCAGCTTGGCGGGGACAAGCGTACCCGAGACCCAGTACTTC | - | TRBJ2-5 | TRBV5-1 | -
CSAWPSGRGETQYF | TGCAGTGCTTGGCCGAGCGGGAGGGGAGAGACCCAGTACTTC | TRBD2 | TRBJ2-5 | TRBV20-1 | -
CATSSSRSGQGSDTSGNEQFF | TGTGCCACCAGCAGCTCCAGGTCGGGACAGGGGTCCGACACCAGTGGTAATGAGCAGTTCTTC | TRBD1 | TRBJ2-1 | TRBV15 | -
CASRGTGHYGYTF | TGTGCCAGCAGGGGGACAGGGCACTATGGCTACACCTTC | TRBD1 | TRBJ1-2 | TRBV28 | -
CASSYRQGDYGYTF | TGTGCCAGCAGTTACCGGCAGGGGGACTATGGCTACACCTTC | TRBD1 | TRBJ1-2 | TRBV6-6 | once
CASSLAVGGGQETQYF | TGTGCCAGCAGCTTAGCGGTCGGAGGGGGCCAAGAGACCCAGTACTTC | - | TRBJ2-5 | TRBV7-6 | -
CASSEAVRSARRNEQFF | TGTGCCAGCAGTGAAGCGGTCCGATCCGCGCGTCGCAATGAGCAGTTCTTC | - | TRBJ2-1 | TRBV2 | -
CSAREWGLRQFF | TGCAGTGCCAGGGAGTGGGGGTTGCGGCAGTTCTTC | - | TRBJ2-1 | TRBV20-1 | -
CSARAGQGAVHTF | TGCAGTGCTAGAGCTGGACAGGGGGCTGTGCATACCTTC | TRBD1 | TRBJ1-2 | TRBV20-1 | -
CAADPGQGDGTQYF | TGTGCTGCCGATCCGGGACAGGGGGACGGTACGCAGTATTTT | TRBD1 | TRBJ2-3 | TRBV2 | -
CASSIGRGPPLHF | TGTGCCAGTAGTATAGGGCGGGGACCACCCCTCCACTTT | - | TRBJ1-6 | TRBV19 | once
CASNRQDNTEAFF | TGTGCCAGCAACCGTCAGGATAACACTGAAGCTTTCTTT | - | TRBJ1-1 | TRBV12-3/TRBV12-4 | once
CASSLGGTGVEQYF | TGTGCCAGCAGCTTAGGCGGGACAGGGGTCGAGCAGTACTTC | TRBD1 | TRBJ2-7 | TRBV7-9 | -
CASSAWASYEQYF | TGTGCCAGCAGCGCGTGGGCCTCCTACGAGCAGTACTTC | - | TRBJ2-7 | TRBV7-2 | once
CATRDGTSGQETQYF | TGTGCCACCAGGGATGGGACTAGCGGGCAAGAGACACAGTACTTC | TRBD2 | TRBJ2-5 | TRBV24-1 | -
CASSLVLADNEQFF | TGTGCCAGCAGCTTGGTACTAGCGGACAATGAGCAGTTCTTC | TRBD2 | TRBJ2-1 | TRBV5-8 | many
CATSEGRTPEQFF | TGTGCCACCAGTGAGGGTAGGACTCCCGAGCAGTTCTTC | - | TRBJ2-1 | TRBV24-1 | few
CSARDNYEAFF | TGCAGTGCTAGAGATAACTACGAAGCTTTCTTT | - | TRBJ1-1 | TRBV20-1 | hyperexpanded
CASSESTGATYEQYF | TGCGCCAGCAGTGAGTCGACGGGGGCGACCTACGAGCAGTACTTC | - | TRBJ2-7 | TRBV10-2 | few
CASSSLREGRSEQFF | TGTGCCAGCAGTAGTCTCCGGGAGGGCCGCAGTGAGCAGTTCTTC | TRBD2 | TRBJ2-1 | TRBV12-3/TRBV12-4 | many
CASSVKSSGANVLTF | TGTGCCAGCAGCGTAAAGAGCTCTGGGGCCAACGTCCTGACTTTC | - | TRBJ2-6 | TRBV9 | few
CASSYSWGAGELFF | TGTGCCAGCAGTTACTCATGGGGGGCCGGGGAGCTGTTTTTT | - | TRBJ2-2 | TRBV6-5 | many
CASSLAGVGNQPQHF | TGTGCCAGCAGCCTCGCAGGGGTGGGCAATCAGCCCCAGCATTTT | - | TRBJ1-5 | TRBV7-8 | -
CSARGPSRDRFSYNSPLHF | TGCAGTGCTAGAGGCCCGAGCCGGGACAGGTTCTCCTATAATTCACCCCTCCACTTT | TRBD1 | TRBJ1-6 | TRBV20-1 | -
CASSNDRLNTEAFF | TGTGCCAGCAGTAACGACAGATTGAACACTGAAGCTTTCTTT | - | TRBJ1-1 | TRBV12-3/TRBV12-4 | -
CASSQGTGGGQQETQYF | TGTGCCAGCAGCCAAGGGACTGGCGGGGGTCAGCAAGAGACCCAGTACTTC | TRBD2 | TRBJ2-5 | TRBV7-9 | -
CTTSDPLYNEQFF | TGTACCACCAGTGATCCCCTCTACAATGAGCAGTTCTTC | - | TRBJ2-1 | TRBV24-1 | -
CASSLRRQYF | TGTGCCAGCAGCTTAAGGCGGCAGTACTTC | - | TRBJ2-7 | TRBV11-2 | -
CASSFDGAGSGANVLTF | TGTGCCAGCAGCTTTGATGGGGCGGGCTCTGGGGCCAACGTCCTGACTTTC | - | TRBJ2-6 | TRBV7-9 | -
CASTTRRAGTGELFF | TGTGCCAGCACCACGCGGCGGGCGGGCACCGGGGAGCTGTTTTTT | - | TRBJ2-2 | TRBV12-3/TRBV12-4 | -
CAISELGSEQYF | TGTGCCATCAGTGAGTTGGGGAGCGAGCAGTACTTC | - | TRBJ2-7 | TRBV10-3 | -
CSARWGATGELFF | TGCAGTGCTAGATGGGGGGCCACCGGGGAGCTGTTTTTT | - | TRBJ2-2 | TRBV20-1 | -
CASSSQGNTQYF | TGTGCCAGCAGCTCCCAGGGGAATACGCAGTATTTT | - | TRBJ2-3 | TRBV7-4 | -